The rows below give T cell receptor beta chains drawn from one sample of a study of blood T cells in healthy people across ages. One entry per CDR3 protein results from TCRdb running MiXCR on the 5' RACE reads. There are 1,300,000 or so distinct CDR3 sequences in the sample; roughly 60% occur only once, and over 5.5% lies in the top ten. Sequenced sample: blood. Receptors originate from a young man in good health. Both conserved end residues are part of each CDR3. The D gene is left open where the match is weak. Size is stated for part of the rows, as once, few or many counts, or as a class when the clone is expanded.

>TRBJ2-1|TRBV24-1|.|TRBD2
TGTGCCACCAGTGACCCCGATAGCGGGGGTTCCTACAATGAGCAGTTCTTC
CATSDPDSGGSYNEQFF
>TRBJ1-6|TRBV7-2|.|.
TGTGCCAGCAGCTCCAGGTCGGGGGGCCCCAATTCACCCCTCCACTTT
CASSSRSGGPNSPLHF
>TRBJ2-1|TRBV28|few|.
TGTGCCAGCAGTTTACAGGGTCGGCAGTTCTTC
CASSLQGRQFF
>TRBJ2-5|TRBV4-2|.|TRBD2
TGTGCCAGCAGCCCCCGGACTAGCGGGATTGAGGAGACCCAGTACTTC
CASSPRTSGIEETQYF
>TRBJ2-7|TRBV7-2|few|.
TGTGCCAGCAGTCCTCGATCTGGGGGTCCCTACGAGCAGTACTTC
CASSPRSGGPYEQYF
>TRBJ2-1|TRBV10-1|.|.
TGCGCCAGCAGCGACGGGGCTAGGGGTGAGCAGTTCTTC
CASSDGARGEQFF
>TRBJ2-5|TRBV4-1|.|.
TGCGCCAGCAGCCAAGTGACTGGAGATGAGCAGTACTTC
CASSQVTGDEQYF
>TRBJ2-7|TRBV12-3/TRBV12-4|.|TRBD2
TGTGCCAGCAGTTTTGTGGTAGATGTTAGCGGGGACGAGCAGTACTTC
CASSFVVDVSGDEQYF
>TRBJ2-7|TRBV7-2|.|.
TGTGCCAGCAGCTCCCCGGCGGGCTCCTACGAGCAGTACTTC
CASSSPAGSYEQYF
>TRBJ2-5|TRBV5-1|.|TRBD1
TGCGCCAGCAGCGTTATGGCAGGGGGTTTAGAGACCCAGTACTTC
CASSVMAGGLETQYF
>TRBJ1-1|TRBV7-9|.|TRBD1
TGTGCCAGCAGCCCCAGGGGGCAGGACACTGAAGCTTTCTTT
CASSPRGQDTEAFF
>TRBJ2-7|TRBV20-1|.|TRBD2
TGCAGTGCTAGAGATCGGCTAGCGGGAGGTTACCGGACCTACGAGCAGTACTTC
CSARDRLAGGYRTYEQYF
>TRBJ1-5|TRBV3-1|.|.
TGTGCCAGCAGCCAAGCCTCGGGGGATCAGCCCCAGCATTTT
CASSQASGDQPQHF
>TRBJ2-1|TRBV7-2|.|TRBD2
TGTGCCAGCAGCTCCACGGGGGGGCCCTACAATGAGCAGTTCTTC
CASSSTGGPYNEQFF
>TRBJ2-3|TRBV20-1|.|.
TGCAGTGCTAGTTGGCTAGCTGGAGATACGCAGTATTTT
CSASWLAGDTQYF
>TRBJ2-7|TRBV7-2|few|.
TGTGCCAGCAGCAACCAAAGGCGTTCCTACGAGCAGTACTTC
CASSNQRRSYEQYF
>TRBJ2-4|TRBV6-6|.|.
TGTGCCAGCAGTCAGGACAGAAACATTCAGTACTTC
CASSQDRNIQYF
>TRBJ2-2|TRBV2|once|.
TGTGCCAGCAGGGAAGCTGAACAGGACACCGGGGAGCTGTTTTTT
CASREAEQDTGELFF